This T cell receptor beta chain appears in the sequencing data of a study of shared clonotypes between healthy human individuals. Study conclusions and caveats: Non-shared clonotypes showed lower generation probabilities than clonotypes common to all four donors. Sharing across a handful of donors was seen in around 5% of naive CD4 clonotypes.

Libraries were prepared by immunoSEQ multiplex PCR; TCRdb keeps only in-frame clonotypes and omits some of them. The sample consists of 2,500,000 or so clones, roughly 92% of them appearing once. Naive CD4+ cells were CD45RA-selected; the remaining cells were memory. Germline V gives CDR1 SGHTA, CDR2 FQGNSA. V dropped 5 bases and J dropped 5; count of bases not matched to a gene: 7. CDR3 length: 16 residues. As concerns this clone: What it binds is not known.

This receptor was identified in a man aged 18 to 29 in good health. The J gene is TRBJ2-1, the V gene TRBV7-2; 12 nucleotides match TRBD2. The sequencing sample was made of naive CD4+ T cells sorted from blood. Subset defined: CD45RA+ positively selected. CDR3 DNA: TGTGCCAGCAGCCCGAAAGGACTAGCGGGGAACAATGAGCAGTTCTTC. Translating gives CASSPKGLAGNNEQFF.